This T cell receptor beta chain originates from a study of cytomegalovirus exposure and HLA in healthy donors. Findings and caveats of the study: One variant, a missense change in DCLRE1C, was linked in a later analysis to TCR beta V- and J-gene trimming. Equally common other TCR beta chains were less clonally expanded than HLA-associated ones, a later analysis found. Available immune exposure information was restricted to CMV serostatus only.

This clone has just one count. Its antigen is not identified. A multiplex PCR was run with 60 Vbeta primers and 13 Jbeta primers. Using immunoSEQ multiplex PCR, the repertoire was profiled, and TCRdb retains in-frame clones only, with some absent. The top ten hold around 4% of the sample, which has about 140,000 clones, about four fifths seen once. V was cut by 4 bases and J by 4 bases, with 14 bases left in between. Germline values: CDR1 SGDLS, CDR2 YYNGEE. The CDR3 is 15 residues long. The chain has TRBV9 and TRBJ2-2; tentative D call: TRBD1 (6 bases). The TCR was taken from a man in his forties in good health and CMV-seropositive. The sample consisted of PBMCs. CDR3 bases: TGTGCCAGCAGCACCGGACAGCGTCTCACCGGGGAGCTGTTTTTT. Its protein product is CASSTGQRLTGELFF.